Here is one T cell receptor (beta chain) with its context. This clone was observed a handful of times. Its antigen specificity is not known. The record has no base qualities; no much larger clone is one base away. The CDR3 regions of human TCRbeta chains were analyzed by immunosequencing. The source study handled its data this way. TCRs in the repertoires were compared against a reference library of SARS-CoV-2-specific TCRs that had been generated with the MIRA antigen-specificity platform. Breadth meant the fraction of unique TCRs that were SARS-CoV-2-associated, whereas depth meant the fraction of total T cells that were SARS-CoV-2-associated. Using the MIRA data, each spike-specific TCR was mapped to the spike region that the TCR reacts to and placed in a CD4 or CD8 class. Log10-transformed breadth and depth values were compared by one-way ANOVA with Sidak's multiple comparisons tests. This is the immuneACCESS table as TCRdb keeps it, with only in-frame sequences that have V and J called. A part of the clones is gone; compared with another copy, unresolved V genes explain less than half, and the rest is unexplained. V, J and clone size derive from that table, while D and trimming were established from the DNA sequence. This sample gives approximately 150,000 clones in total; roughly nine tenths of them show up just once. The leading ten clones occupy over 1.1% of the sample.

The CDR3 sequence holds 18 residues, the cysteine and phenylalanine included. Only CDR3 DNA remains: 54 bases, in frame from the first base. Via the germline V gene, CDR1 is SGDLS and CDR2 YYNGEE. V is clipped by 0 bases and J by 0 bases, and the sequence between their germline boundaries is 16 bases long. The time point tag for this specimen amounts to: baseline before first vaccination. Samples from vaccinated people were obtained from the UK trials COV001 and COV002, which included a single-blind randomized controlled phase 2/3 trial of AZD1222 (ChAdOx1 nCoV-19) in healthy adults. Trial participant PBMC samples were collected at day 0 and day 28 after the second dose for TCRbeta chain sequencing. The data are from a study of T cell responses to AZD1222 COVID-19 vaccine (dated by TCRdb to 2020 to 2022). Regarding the study in general: AZD1222 recipients given second doses at about 4 weeks or at about 12 weeks were pooled, since spike-specific TCR depth and breadth were not found to differ between the two schedules. Enrollment into the trials was organized by age into subgroups of 18-55, 56-69 and 70-plus years, and those subgroups contained roughly 140, 27 and 60 TCR-sequenced participants, respectively. A total of just over 230 trial participants underwent TCR sequencing, of whom 207 had received two doses of AZD1222 and about 26 had received two doses of the MenACWY control vaccine. What the study reported, not specific to this receptor: Participants were mostly white British, with more females than males. The authors suggested clonal diversity may have been underestimated. Only five or six AZD1222 recipients were SARS-CoV-2 seropositive at baseline, limiting conclusions about previously exposed vaccinees. Because no samples from the day 14 peak response were available, repertoires could be characterized only after the peak T cell response. Spike-specific TCR breadth and depth rose significantly after two AZD1222 doses compared with day 0 and with MenACWY recipients. Reportedly, almost half of the unique spike-specific TCRs recognized epitopes lying outside the regions that are mutated in the B.1.351 and B.1.1.7 variants. The vaccine-associated CD4 TCRs covered the entire spike protein, and the dominant responses fell in regions 160-218 and 743-854. In the small 56-69-year group, the increase in depth fell short of significance, most likely because of low power.

This clonotype was sampled from an adult in good health. Rearrangement joined TRBV9 to TRBJ1-3, with the D gene not confidently named. The material sequenced was peripheral blood, taken on day 0 of AZD1222 vaccination. The sequence in DNA is TGTGCCAGCAGCGTAGCTTTTGCAGCTCCTCTCTCTGGAAACACCATATATTTT. Translated, this gives CASSVAFAAPLSGNTIYF.